These 17 T cell receptor beta chains originate from one sample sequenced in a study of T-cell memory formation after mild COVID-19. From the 5' RACE reads, TCRdb called clonotypes with MiXCR, one entry per CDR3 protein. The sample consists of some 130,000 distinct CDR3 sequences, about 17% of them appearing once. Material for sequencing was PBMCs or a T cell subset sorted from them (not recorded which). These receptors were collected from an adult woman who had mild COVID-19 (a few samples of this study predate the infection). Cell type and time point are not known.

This clonotype came up a few times. This chain joins TRBV5-6 and TRBJ2-3; D gene uncertain. Germline CDR1 SGHDT, CDR2 YYEEEE. V lost 0 bases to trimming and J lost 0 bases, with 8 bases between them. This CDR3 comprises 15 residues. CDR3 region: CASSLDGFSTDTQYF. Here the CDR3 DNA reads TGTGCCAGCAGCTTGGACGGGTTTAGCACAGATACGCAGTATTTT.

The V and J genes are TRBV5-4 and TRBJ2-2; TRBD1 aligns across 8 bases. Per the germline V gene, CDR1 is SGHNT and CDR2 is YYREEE (reference sequence). Trimming took 0 bases from V and 7 from J; bases not matched to a gene: 11. The CDR3 consists of 17 residues. The DNA for the CDR3 is TGTGCCAGCAGCTTGGTGAGGCCCGCAGGGGGCCACGGGGAGCTGTTTTTT. Translation gives CASSLVRPAGGHGELFF.

V and J are TRBV29-1 and TRBJ2-2; possible D gene TRBD1, 6 bases. This CDR3 spans 16 amino acids. Germline V lookup: CDR1 SQVTM, CDR2 ANQGSEA. V lost 0 bases to trimming and J lost 0 bases, with 11 bases between them. The CDR3 nucleotides are TGCAGCGTTGAAGATCTCACAGGGCCGAACACCGGGGAGCTGTTTTTT. Protein sequence: CSVEDLTGPNTGELFF.

At least ten counts were recorded for this clonotype. This chain joins TRBV5-1 and TRBJ2-3; 8 nucleotides line up with TRBD1. This CDR3 is built from 14 residues. In germline, CDR1 is SGHRS, CDR2 YFSETQ. V shed 3 bases, J shed 5 bases, and the junction held 5 bases outside the gene matches. The CDR3 sequence is CASSSGQVEDTQYF. The CDR3 nucleotides are TGCGCCAGCAGCTCGGGACAGGTCGAAGATACGCAGTATTTT. Full variable domain (outside the CDR3, taken from reference TRBV5-1 and TRBJ2-3): KAGVTQTPRYLIKTRGQQVTLSCSPISGHRSVSWYQQTPGQGLQFLFEYFSETQRNKGNFPGRFSGRQFSNSRSEMNVSTLELGDSALYLCASSSGQVEDTQYFGPGTRLTVL.

This clonotype was counted between two and nine times. This chain links TRBV4-1 with TRBJ2-6, with D possibly being TRBD2 (6 bases). The germline V gene encodes CDR1 MGHRA and CDR2 YSYEKL. The V end was cut by 1 base, the J end by 0 bases, with 10 bases between. The CDR3 sequence is 17 residues long. In nucleotides, the CDR3 is TGCGCCAGCAGCCAAGTTTCCGGGGGCTCTGGGGCCAACGTCCTGACTTTC. Encoded protein: CASSQVSGGSGANVLTF.

This clonotype was counted once. In nucleotides, the CDR3 is TGTGCCAGCAGCTTAGGAGATAGCGCTAACTATGGCTACACCTTC. Protein sequence: CASSLGDSANYGYTF. The chain carries TRBV7-2 and TRBJ1-2, with D unresolved. The CDR3 is 15 residues long. Looked up from germline, CDR1 is SGHTA and CDR2 is FQGNSA. Trimming removed 1 base at V and 0 bases at J, with 9 bases between.

This clonotype has only a few counts. The chain couples TRBV5-1 to TRBJ1-6, with 7 bases fitting TRBD1. The CDR3 runs to 15 residues. Losses at the gene ends were 4 bases for V and 3 bases for J; bases not matched to a gene: 4. The germline V gene has CDR1 SGHRS and CDR2 YFSETQ. The CDR3: CASSPGQHYNSPLHF. CDR3 DNA: TGCGCCAGCAGCCCGGGACAGCACTATAATTCACCCCTCCACTTT.

The genes are TRBV5-1 and TRBJ2-3, with D possibly being TRBD1 (5 bases). Trimming took off 4 bases at V and 2 bases at J, with 14 bases between the two ends. CDR3 length: 15 amino acids. Germline lookup yields CDR1 SGHRS and CDR2 YFSETQ. The CDR3 coding sequence is TGCGCCAGCAGCCGGTCAGGGTCCGCCACAGATACGCAGTATTTT. Residues: CASSRSGSATDTQYF.

This clonotype was seen more than once but under ten times. The chain uses TRBV20-1 and TRBJ1-1, with D tentatively TRBD1 (6 bases). V lost 0 bases and J 4 bases, leaving 12 bases between the germline ends. This CDR3 is built from 14 residues. Germline CDR1 reads DFQATT; CDR2 reads SNEGSKA (reference sequence). The CDR3 DNA reads TGCAGTGCTAGAGACACAGGGAGGAGCACTGAAGCTTTCTTT. This encodes CSARDTGRSTEAFF.

This clonotype has just a few counts. The chain combines TRBV7-9 with TRBJ1-3; D is ambiguous. This CDR3 spans 17 amino acids. Trimming shortened V by 0 bases and J by 0 bases, and 12 bases separated the two germline ends. The V gene's germline CDR1 is SEHNR and CDR2 FQNEAQ (reference sequence). CDR3 sequence (DNA): TGTGCCAGCAGCTTAGCGTCGGGTAACCCCTCTGGAAACACCATATATTTT. It encodes CASSLASGNPSGNTIYF.

There are many counts of this clonotype. The CDR3 spells CASSTLWGTDTQYF. For the CDR3, the DNA is TGTGCCAGCAGCACTCTGTGGGGCACAGATACGCAGTATTTT. This chain connects TRBV12-3 or TRBV12-4 to TRBJ2-3; D gene uncertain. The CDR3 is 14 residues long. Between the trimmed V and J ends, which lost 6 bases and 1 base, there was a span of 11 bases.

This clonotype came up a few times. The chain carries TRBV27 and TRBJ2-7, with D perhaps TRBD2 (5 bases). The CDR3 contains 15 residues. The V gene lost 3 bases and the J gene lost 3 bases, with 15 bases spanning the gap. Germline values: CDR1 MNHEY, CDR2 SMNVEV (reference sequence). This CDR3 is CASSLAAGGNYEQYF. CDR3 sequence (DNA): TGTGCCAGCAGTTTGGCAGCCGGAGGAAACTACGAGCAGTACTTC.

This clonotype was seen only a few times. In DNA form, the CDR3 reads TGTGCCAGCAGCTCACAGGGGCCCAGCACAGATACGCAGTATTTT. Amino acid sequence: CASSSQGPSTDTQYF. This chain uses TRBV7-9 with TRBJ2-3; 7 bases map to TRBD1. This CDR3 region has 15 residues. V trimming: 4 bases; J trimming: 0 bases; junction bases outside the gene matches: 4. Looked up from germline, CDR1 is SEHNR and CDR2 is FQNEAQ (reference sequence).

This clonotype has a single count. V and J are TRBV12-3 or TRBV12-4 and TRBJ2-3; no clear D. The CDR3 has 15 residues. Deletions cut 4 bases from V and 3 bases from J, with 14 bases between. The CDR3 loop reads CASSSTVLRTDTQYF. The CDR3 DNA sequence: TGTGCCAGCAGTTCCACAGTGTTAAGGACAGATACGCAGTATTTT.

The CDR3 nucleotides read TGCGCCAGCAGGGGGGTAGGAACACGGACTGAAGCTTTCTTT. Its translation: CASRGVGTRTEAFF. The chain carries TRBV4-1 and TRBJ1-1; possible D gene TRBD1, 5 bases. CDR1 is MGHRA, CDR2 YSYEKL, per germline. The V end lost 6 bases, the J end lost 5 bases, and 16 bases lay between the germline ends. CDR3 length: 14 amino acids.

This clonotype was observed a few times. The chain carries TRBV6-6 and TRBJ2-3; 8 bases align to TRBD1. The CDR3 is 15 amino acids. The J segment lost 4 bases and the V segment lost 7 bases, leaving 10 bases of the junction unmatched. Germline CDR1 MNHNY, CDR2 SVGAGI (reference sequence). As DNA, the CDR3 is TGTGCCAGCATGGGTTCAGACAGGGGAGCAGATACGCAGTATTTT. Protein sequence: CASMGSDRGADTQYF.

This clonotype was found a few times. CDR3 sequence reads: CASRSSGSYNEQFF. The CDR3 DNA follows: TGTGCCAGCCGGTCGTCAGGGTCCTACAATGAGCAGTTCTTC. This chain uses TRBV6-5 with TRBJ2-1, with D perhaps matching TRBD1 (5 bases). The CDR3 is 14 amino acids. V lost 8 bases to trimming and J lost 1 base, with 12 bases between them. Per germline, CDR1 MNHEY and CDR2 SVGAGI.